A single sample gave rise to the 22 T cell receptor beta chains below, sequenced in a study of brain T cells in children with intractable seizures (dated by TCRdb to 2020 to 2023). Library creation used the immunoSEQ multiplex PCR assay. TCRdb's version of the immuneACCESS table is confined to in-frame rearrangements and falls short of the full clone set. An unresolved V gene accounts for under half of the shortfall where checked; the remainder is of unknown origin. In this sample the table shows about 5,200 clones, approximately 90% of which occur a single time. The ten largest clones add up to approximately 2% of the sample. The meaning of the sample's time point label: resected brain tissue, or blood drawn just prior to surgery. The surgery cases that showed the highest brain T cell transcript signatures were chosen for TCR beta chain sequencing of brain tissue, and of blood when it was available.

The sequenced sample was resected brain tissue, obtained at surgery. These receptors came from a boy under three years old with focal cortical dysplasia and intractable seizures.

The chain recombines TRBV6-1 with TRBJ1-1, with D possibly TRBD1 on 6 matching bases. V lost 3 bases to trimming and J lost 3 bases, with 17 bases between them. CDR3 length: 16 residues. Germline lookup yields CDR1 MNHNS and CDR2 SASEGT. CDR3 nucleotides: TGTGCCAGCAGTGACTTCCTGGGGACAAAGTACACTGAAGCTTTCTTT. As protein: CASSDFLGTKYTEAFF.

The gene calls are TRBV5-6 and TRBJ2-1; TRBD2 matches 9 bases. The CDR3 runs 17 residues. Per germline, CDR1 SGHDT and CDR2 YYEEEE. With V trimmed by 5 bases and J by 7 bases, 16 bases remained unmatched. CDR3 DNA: TGTGCCAGCAGTCCCCTACTCTTGGCGGGGGGGTATAATGAGCAGTTCTTC. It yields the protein CASSPLLLAGGYNEQFF.

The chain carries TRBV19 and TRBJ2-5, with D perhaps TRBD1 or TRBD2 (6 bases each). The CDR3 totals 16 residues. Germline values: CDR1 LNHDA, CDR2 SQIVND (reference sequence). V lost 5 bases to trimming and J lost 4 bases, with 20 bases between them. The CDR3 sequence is CASSEGHTKTRETQYF. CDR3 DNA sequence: TGTGCCAGTAGTGAGGGACACACAAAGACTAGAGAGACCCAGTACTTC.

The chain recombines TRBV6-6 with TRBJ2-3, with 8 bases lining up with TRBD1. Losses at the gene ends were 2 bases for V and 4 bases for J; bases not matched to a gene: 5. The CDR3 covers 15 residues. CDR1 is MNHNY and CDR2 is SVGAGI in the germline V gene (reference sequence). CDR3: CASSYPTGAPDTQYF. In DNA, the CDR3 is TGTGCCAGCAGTTACCCGACAGGGGCCCCAGATACGCAGTATTTT.

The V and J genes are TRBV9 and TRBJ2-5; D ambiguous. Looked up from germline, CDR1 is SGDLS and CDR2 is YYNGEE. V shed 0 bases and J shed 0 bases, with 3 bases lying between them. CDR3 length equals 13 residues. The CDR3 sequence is CASSVANQETQYF. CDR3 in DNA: TGTGCCAGCAGCGTAGCAAACCAAGAGACCCAGTACTTC.

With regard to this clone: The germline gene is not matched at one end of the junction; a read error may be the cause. The CDR3 here is CASSEIWGAYDF. The CDR3 DNA reads as TGTGCCAGTAGTGAAATCTGGGGGGCCTACGACTTC. The chain is built from TRBV19 and TRBJ1-2, with D possibly TRBD1 on 6 matching bases. The V gene's germline CDR1 is LNHDA and CDR2 SQIVND (reference sequence). The CDR3 contains 12 residues.

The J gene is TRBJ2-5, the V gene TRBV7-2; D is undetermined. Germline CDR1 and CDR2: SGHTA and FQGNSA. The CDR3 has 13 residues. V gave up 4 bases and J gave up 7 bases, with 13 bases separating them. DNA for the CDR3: TGTGCCAGCAGCTCAACTTCGCCAGGGACCCAGTACTTC. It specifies CASSSTSPGTQYF.

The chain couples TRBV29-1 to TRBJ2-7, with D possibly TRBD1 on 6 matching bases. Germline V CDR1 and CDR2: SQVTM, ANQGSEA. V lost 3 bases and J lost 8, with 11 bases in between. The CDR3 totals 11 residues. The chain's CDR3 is CSVENTGQQYF. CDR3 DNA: TGCAGCGTTGAGAATACAGGGCAGCAGTACTTC.

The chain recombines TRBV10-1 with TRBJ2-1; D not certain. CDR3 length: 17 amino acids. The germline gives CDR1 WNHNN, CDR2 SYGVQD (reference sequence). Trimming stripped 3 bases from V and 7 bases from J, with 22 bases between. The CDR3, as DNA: TGCGCCAGCAGTGATCAATATGGGCGCCACCCACGGAATGAGCAGTTCTTC. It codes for CASSDQYGRHPRNEQFF.

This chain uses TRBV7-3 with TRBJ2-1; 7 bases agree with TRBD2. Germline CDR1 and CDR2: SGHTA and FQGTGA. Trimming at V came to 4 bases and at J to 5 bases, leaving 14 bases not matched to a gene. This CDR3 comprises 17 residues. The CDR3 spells CASSSTGLGPFNNEQFF. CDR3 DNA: TGTGCCAGCAGCTCGACCGGACTAGGCCCCTTTAACAATGAGCAGTTCTTC. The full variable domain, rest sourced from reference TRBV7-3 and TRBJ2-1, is GAGVSQTPSNKVTEKGKYVELRCDPISGHTALYWYRQSLGQGPEFLIYFQGTGAADDSGLPNDRFFAVRPEGSVSTLKIQRTERGDSAVYLCASSSTGLGPFNNEQFFGPGTRLTVL.

The DNA for the CDR3 is TGTGCCAGCAGTTTCGACAGGTCGGGGGATGGCTACACCTTC. As protein: CASSFDRSGDGYTF. The chain links TRBV6-6 to TRBJ1-2; D might be TRBD1 (6 bases). CDR3 length equals 14 residues. Looked up from germline, CDR1 is MNHNY and CDR2 is SVGAGI (reference sequence). Trimming took off 4 bases at V and 6 bases at J, with 15 bases between the two ends.

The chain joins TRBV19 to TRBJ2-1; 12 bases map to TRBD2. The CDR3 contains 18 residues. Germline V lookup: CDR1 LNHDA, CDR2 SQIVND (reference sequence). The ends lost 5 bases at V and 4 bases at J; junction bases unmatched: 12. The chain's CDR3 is CASSLRRGGLAGYNEQFF. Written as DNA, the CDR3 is TGTGCCAGTAGTTTACGGAGGGGCGGACTAGCGGGGTACAATGAGCAGTTCTTC. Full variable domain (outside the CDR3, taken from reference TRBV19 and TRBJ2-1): DGGITQSPKYLFRKEGQNVTLSCEQNLNHDAMYWYRQDPGQGLRLIYYSQIVNDFQKGDIAEGYSVSREKKESFPLTVTSAQKNPTAFYLCASSLRRGGLAGYNEQFFGPGTRLTVL.

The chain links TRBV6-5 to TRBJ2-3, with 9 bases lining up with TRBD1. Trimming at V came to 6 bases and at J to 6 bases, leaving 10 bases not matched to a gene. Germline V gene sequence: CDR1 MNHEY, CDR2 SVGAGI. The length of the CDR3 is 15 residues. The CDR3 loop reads CASRRTGDNRDTQYF. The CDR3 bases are TGTGCCAGCAGAAGGACAGGGGACAACAGGGATACGCAGTATTTT.

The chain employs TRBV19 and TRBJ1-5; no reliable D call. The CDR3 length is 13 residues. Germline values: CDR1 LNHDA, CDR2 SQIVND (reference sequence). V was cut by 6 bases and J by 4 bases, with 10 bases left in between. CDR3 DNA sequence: TGTGCCAGTAGGCTTGGCGGGAATCAGCCCCAGCATTTT. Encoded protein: CASRLGGNQPQHF.

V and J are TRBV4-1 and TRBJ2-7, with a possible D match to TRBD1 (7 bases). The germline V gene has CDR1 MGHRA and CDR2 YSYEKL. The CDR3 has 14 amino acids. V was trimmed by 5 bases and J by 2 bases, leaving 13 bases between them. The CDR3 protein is CASSFQGGTYEQYF. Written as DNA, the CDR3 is TGCGCCAGCAGCTTCCAGGGGGGTACCTACGAGCAGTACTTC.

This CDR3 is CASSLDRGTEAFF. The CDR3 region has the DNA TGTGCCAGCAGCTTAGATCGGGGGACTGAAGCTTTCTTT. The chain uses TRBV11-2 and TRBJ1-1; D might be TRBD1 (5 bases). Deletions cut 0 bases from V and 5 bases from J, with 7 bases between. The germline V gene encodes CDR1 SGHAT and CDR2 FQNNGV. There are 13 residues in the CDR3.

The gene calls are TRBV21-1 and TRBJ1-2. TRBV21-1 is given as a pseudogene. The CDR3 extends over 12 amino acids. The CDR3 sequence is CASRKRRYGYTF. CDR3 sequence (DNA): TGTGCCAGCCGGAAACGGCGCTATGGCTACACCTTC.

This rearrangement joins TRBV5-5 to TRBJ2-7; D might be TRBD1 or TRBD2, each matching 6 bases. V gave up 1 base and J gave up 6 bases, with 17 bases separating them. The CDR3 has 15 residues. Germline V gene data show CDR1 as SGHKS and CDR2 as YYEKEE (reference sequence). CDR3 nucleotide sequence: TGTGCCAGCAGCTTGATGCCGGGGGCAAGATCCGAGCAGTACTTC. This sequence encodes CASSLMPGARSEQYF.

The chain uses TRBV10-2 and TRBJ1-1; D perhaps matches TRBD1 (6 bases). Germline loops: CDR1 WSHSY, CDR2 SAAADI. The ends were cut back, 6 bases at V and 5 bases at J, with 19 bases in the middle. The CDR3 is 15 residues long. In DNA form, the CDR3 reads TGCGCCAGCAGGGGTCCCGGGACACTGCTGACTGAAGCTTTCTTT. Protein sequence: CASRGPGTLLTEAFF.

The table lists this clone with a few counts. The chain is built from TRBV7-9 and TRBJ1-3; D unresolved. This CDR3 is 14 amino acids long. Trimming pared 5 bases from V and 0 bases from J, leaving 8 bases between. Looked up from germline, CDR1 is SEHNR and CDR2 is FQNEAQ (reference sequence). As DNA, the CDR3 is TGTGCCAGCAGCGTGACGGACTCTGGAAACACCATATATTTT. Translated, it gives CASSVTDSGNTIYF.

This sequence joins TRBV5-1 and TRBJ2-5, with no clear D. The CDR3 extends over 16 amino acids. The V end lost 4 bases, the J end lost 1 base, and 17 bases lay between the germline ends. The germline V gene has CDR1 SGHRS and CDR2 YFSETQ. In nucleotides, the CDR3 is TGCGCCAGCAGCCTTGGTACTACTTGGGGCCAAGAGACCCAGTACTTC. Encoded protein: CASSLGTTWGQETQYF.

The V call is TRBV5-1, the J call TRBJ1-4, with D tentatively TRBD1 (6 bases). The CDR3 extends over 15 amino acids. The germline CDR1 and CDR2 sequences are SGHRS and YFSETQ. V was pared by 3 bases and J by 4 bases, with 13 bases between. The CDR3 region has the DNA TGCGCCAGCAGCTCGCAGGGGCGGGGTAATGAAAAACTGTTTTTT. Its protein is CASSSQGRGNEKLFF.